The subject of this entry is one T cell receptor (beta chain). These data come from a study of blood T cell repertoires in COVID-19. Whole-study context: Donors in the United States, Italy and Spain gave samples during acute or convalescent COVID-19. Sources were T cells, B-cell-depleted T cells, or PBMCs; the material itself was cDNA or gDNA.

The CDR3 is 14 residues long. The germline V gene has CDR1 LNHDA and CDR2 SQIVND (reference sequence). The ends lost 4 bases at V and 7 bases at J; junction bases unmatched: 5. Original analysis: Using reference gene primer amplification, nucleated cell counts were estimated. The data were produced by immunoSEQ multiplex PCR, yet TCRdb's version contains in-frame clones alone and is incomplete. The V and J calls and clone size come from that table; D and trimming were worked out from the DNA. The sample has around 450,000 clones, 87% seen once; the top ten hold roughly 0.7%. Recovery among Cohort 3 donors was established by two negative PCRs, clearance, or symptom resolution.

The genes are TRBV19 and TRBJ1-2, with 11 bases identical to TRBD1. The source is a woman under 30 who had recovered from COVID-19. Specimen: PBMCs or T cells enriched from blood (not recorded which). This CDR3 is CASSTGQGASGYTF. The CDR3 nucleotides read TGTGCCAGTAGTACCGGACAGGGGGCTAGTGGCTACACCTTC.